This is a list of T cell receptor beta chains from one sample in a study of regulatory T cells in long-lasting Graves disease. From the multiplex PCR reads, TCRdb called clonotypes with MiXCR, one entry per CDR3 protein. The table has roughly 450,000 distinct CDR3 sequences, around 21% seen once. This specimen consisted of peripheral blood mononuclear cells (PBMCs), obtained when the disease was refractory, from a patient treated with antithyroid drugs. The receptors shown here come from a female donor with Graves disease. Each CDR3 is given with its conserved first and last residue. Fields, in order: clone size, D gene, V gene, J gene, CDR3 protein, CDR3 DNA. The D gene is left open where the match is weak. A row's size may be missing; if present it is once, few, many or a size class.

>NA|TRBD1|TRBV7-9|TRBJ2-1
CASSHPGQGSGEQFF
TGTGCCAGCAGCCATCCGGGACAGGGGTCTGGTGAGCAGTTCTTC
>once|TRBD1|TRBV6-1|TRBJ1-2
CAGSMTGGIYGYTF
TGTGCCGGCAGCATGACAGGGGGTATCTATGGCTACACCTTC
>many|TRBD2|TRBV2|TRBJ2-7
CASATSGSAGRRDEQYF
TGTGCCAGCGCTACTAGCGGGAGTGCCGGTCGGAGGGACGAGCAGTACTTC
>many|NA|TRBV2|TRBJ2-7
CASKTGMRYEQYF
TGTGCCAGTAAGACTGGGATGCGCTACGAGCAGTACTTC
>NA|NA|TRBV5-6|TRBJ2-3
CASSLRVLSTDTQYF
TGTGCCAGCAGCCTCCGGGTCCTGAGCACAGATACGCAGTATTTT
>NA|NA|TRBV11-2|TRBJ2-1
CASSQGVPDGGQFF
TGTGCCAGCAGCCAGGGGGTGCCTGACGGGGGGCAGTTCTTC
>many|NA|TRBV20-1|TRBJ2-7
CSARDGLYYEQYF
TGCAGTGCTAGAGACGGGCTCTACTACGAGCAGTACTTC
>many|NA|TRBV6-1|TRBJ1-4
CASLSTNEKLFF
TGTGCCAGCTTGTCAACTAATGAAAAACTGTTTTTT
>NA|NA|TRBV18|TRBJ1-1
CASSPRLEGQNTEAFF
TGTGCCAGCTCACCACGGTTGGAGGGACAGAACACTGAAGCTTTCTTT
>many|TRBD1|TRBV29-1|TRBJ2-7
CSVRDRANYEQYF
TGCAGCGTTCGGGACAGAGCCAACTACGAGCAGTACTTC
>NA|NA|TRBV7-8|TRBJ1-5
CASSLEGTIYSNQPQHF
TGTGCCAGCAGCTTAGAGGGCACTATCTATAGCAATCAGCCCCAGCATTTT
>few|NA|TRBV3-2|TRBJ2-1
CASSQAGQGIDEQFF
TGTGCCAGCAGCCAAGCGGGACAGGGGATCGATGAGCAGTTCTTC
>few|NA|TRBV19|TRBJ1-1
CASSIFSHTGTPKAFF
TGTGCCAGTAGTATATTTTCCCACACCGGGACACCGAAAGCTTTCTTT
>many|NA|TRBV27|TRBJ1-2
CASSPREVNYGYTF
TGTGCCAGCAGTCCACGGGAGGTTAACTATGGCTACACCTTC
>NA|TRBD2|TRBV20-1|TRBJ2-3
CSVIRLAGMTDTQYF
TGCAGTGTGATCCGACTAGCGGGAATGACAGATACGCAGTATTTT
>many|TRBD1|TRBV6-1|TRBJ2-2
CASSTGQGANGELFF
TGTGCCAGCAGTACGGGACAGGGGGCTAACGGGGAGCTGTTTTTT
>once|NA|TRBV5-1|TRBJ2-5
CASSLGTPETQYF
TGCGCCAGCAGCTTGGGGACACCCGAGACCCAGTACTTC
>many|TRBD2|TRBV12-3/TRBV12-4|TRBJ2-2
CASSLMLAGDTGELFF
TGTGCCAGCAGTTTAATGCTAGCGGGTGACACCGGGGAGCTGTTTTTT
>many|TRBD1|TRBV27|TRBJ2-5
CASRDTGTGGVIETQYF
TGTGCCAGCAGGGATACCGGGACAGGGGGTGTTATAGAGACCCAGTACTTC
>NA|TRBD1|TRBV19|TRBJ1-2
CASGAGGLHYGYTF
TGTGCCAGTGGCGCAGGGGGCTTGCACTATGGCTACACCTTC
>NA|NA|TRBV29-1|TRBJ1-1
CSVLGWGDTEAFF
TGCAGCGTTCTGGGGTGGGGGGACACTGAAGCTTTCTTT
>many|TRBD1|TRBV6-2/TRBV6-3|TRBJ1-2
CASWTGYGYTF
TGTGCCAGCTGGACAGGTTATGGCTACACCTTC
>many|TRBD1|TRBV5-1|TRBJ1-4
CASRRTGSNEKLFF
TGCGCCAGCAGAAGGACAGGGTCTAATGAAAAACTGTTTTTT
>NA|TRBD1|TRBV9|TRBJ1-2
CASSRQGPNYGYTF
TGTGCCAGCAGCAGACAGGGTCCTAACTATGGCTACACCTTC
>many|NA|TRBV6-1|TRBJ2-7
CASSTLVQPYEQYF
TGTGCCAGCAGTACCCTCGTCCAGCCCTACGAGCAGTACTTC
>few|TRBD2|TRBV28|TRBJ2-5
CASSPHYGTNQETQYF
TGTGCCAGCAGTCCCCACTACGGGACTAACCAAGAGACCCAGTACTTC
>NA|NA|TRBV7-3|TRBJ2-2
CTSRSTATNTGELFF
TGTACCAGCAGATCGACAGCAACGAACACCGGGGAGCTGTTTTTT
>many|NA|TRBV12-3/TRBV12-4|TRBJ2-7
CASNGLGYEQYF
TGTGCCAGCAACGGACTGGGCTACGAGCAGTACTTC
>few|NA|TRBV3-1|TRBJ1-1
CASSQGPLGLTEAFF
TGTGCCAGCAGCCAAGGACCCCTTGGGCTTACTGAAGCTTTCTTT
>NA|NA|TRBV5-6|TRBJ1-1
CASCPGGDTEAFF
TGTGCCAGCTGCCCGGGGGGGGACACTGAAGCTTTCTTT
>many|TRBD1|TRBV6-1|TRBJ2-7
CASSGRQGGEQYF
TGTGCCAGCAGTGGGCGACAGGGCGGGGAGCAGTACTTC
>NA|NA|TRBV6-1|TRBJ1-1
CASRPTGAVDEAFF
TGTGCCAGCAGACCAACGGGGGCGGTGGATGAAGCTTTCTTT
>few|NA|TRBV6-2/TRBV6-3|TRBJ2-1
CASSWNLVPYNEQFF
TGTGCCAGCAGTTGGAACCTGGTCCCCTACAATGAGCAGTTCTTC
>few|TRBD2|TRBV6-5|TRBJ2-1
CASSYSPGRIDEQFF
TGTGCCAGCAGTTACTCTCCCGGGAGGATCGATGAGCAGTTCTTC
>few|TRBD1|TRBV30|TRBJ1-5
CAWSEGARDQPQHF
TGTGCCTGGAGTGAGGGGGCGCGGGATCAGCCCCAGCATTTT
>once|NA|TRBV7-9|TRBJ2-6
CAGSYVRSGANVLTF
TGTGCCGGCAGCTACGTCCGCTCTGGGGCCAACGTCCTGACTTTC
>NA|TRBD1|TRBV5-1|TRBJ2-5
CASRTGELETQYF
TGCGCCAGCCGGACAGGGGAGTTGGAGACCCAGTACTTC
>NA|TRBD1|TRBV4-2|TRBJ1-2
CASSQGGTGDDYGYTF
TGTGCCAGCAGCCAGGGTGGGACAGGGGACGACTATGGCTACACCTTC
>few|TRBD1|TRBV20-1|TRBJ1-5
CSVGEGATQPQHF
TGCAGTGTGGGAGAGGGGGCAACTCAGCCCCAGCATTTT
>NA|NA|TRBV30|TRBJ2-7
CAWARGGHRYF
TGTGCCTGGGCCAGGGGGGGCCATAGGTACTTC
>NA|TRBD2|TRBV7-2|TRBJ2-1
CASSLGREDTTRGEQFF
TGTGCCAGCAGCTTAGGCCGGGAGGACACAACTCGTGGTGAGCAGTTCTTC
>NA|NA|TRBV30|TRBJ2-7
CAWSVLGRAYEQYF
TGTGCCTGGAGTGTACTAGGCAGGGCCTACGAGCAGTACTTC
>NA|TRBD2|TRBV7-6|TRBJ2-2
CASSLELAANTGELFF
TGTGCCAGCAGCTTAGAACTAGCGGCTAACACCGGGGAGCTGTTTTTT
>few|NA|TRBV12-3/TRBV12-4|TRBJ2-5
CASSPGIWGQETQYF
TGTGCCAGCAGTCCAGGGATTTGGGGGCAAGAGACCCAGTACTTC
>NA|NA|TRBV18|TRBJ1-1
CASSLTAERVITEAFF
TGTGCCAGCTCACTTACAGCCGAGAGGGTCATCACTGAAGCTTTCTTT
>many|TRBD1|TRBV28|TRBJ2-5
CASSFLRQGQETQYF
TGTGCCAGCAGTTTCCTAAGACAGGGCCAAGAGACCCAGTACTTC
>many|TRBD1|TRBV6-2/TRBV6-3|TRBJ1-1
CASSATGQGTEAFF
TGTGCCAGCAGTGCCACGGGACAGGGGACTGAAGCTTTCTTT